A selection of T cell receptor beta chains follows, all from one sample in a study of PD-1 blockade in classical Hodgkin lymphoma. Method: immunoSEQ multiplex PCR; TCRdb's copy keeps in-frame clones and lacks some. This table has more than 10,000 clones, approximately 81% appearing once. This material consisted of peripheral blood mononuclear cells (PBMCs), taken at baseline. These receptors came from a human donor with classical Hodgkin lymphoma. CDR3s include the opening cysteine and the closing phenylalanine or tryptophan. D genes are given only for firm matches. The size of a clone is reported for some rows only, either as once, few or many, or as a class for expanded clones.

CDR3nt: TGTGCCAGTAGTATAGTCTGGACAGGCCTGAATGAGCAGTTCTTC; CDR3aa: CASSIVWTGLNEQFF; abundance: -; d_gene: TRBD1; j_gene: TRBJ2-1; v_gene: TRBV19
CDR3nt: TGTGCCAGCAGCCTACTAGTAGCATTGGGTAATGAGCAGTTCTTC; CDR3aa: CASSLLVALGNEQFF; abundance: -; d_gene: -; j_gene: TRBJ2-1; v_gene: TRBV6-5
CDR3nt: TGTGCCAGCAGCTTAACGAGGACAGGGGGAGGGGATGAGCAGTTCTTC; CDR3aa: CASSLTRTGGGDEQFF; abundance: -; d_gene: TRBD1; j_gene: TRBJ2-1; v_gene: TRBV7-9
CDR3nt: TGTGCCAGCAGTCGCGTCGAGGCCACGGACAATGAGCAGTTCTTC; CDR3aa: CASSRVEATDNEQFF; abundance: few; d_gene: -; j_gene: TRBJ2-1; v_gene: TRBV4-2
CDR3nt: TGTGCCAGCACGGCAGCTTCCTACGAGCAGTACTTC; CDR3aa: CASTAASYEQYF; abundance: -; d_gene: -; j_gene: TRBJ2-7; v_gene: TRBV5-8
CDR3nt: TGTGCCAGCAGTTGGCAGGCCTCTGGAAACACCATATATTTT; CDR3aa: CASSWQASGNTIYF; abundance: once; d_gene: -; j_gene: TRBJ1-3; v_gene: TRBV6-1
CDR3nt: TGTGCCAGCAGTTTTTCCGTTACTGAAGCTTTCTTT; CDR3aa: CASSFSVTEAFF; abundance: -; d_gene: -; j_gene: TRBJ1-1; v_gene: TRBV28
CDR3nt: TGTGCCAGCTCACCACCCCATAGGACGGACAATGAGCAGTTCTTC; CDR3aa: CASSPPHRTDNEQFF; abundance: -; d_gene: -; j_gene: TRBJ2-1; v_gene: TRBV18
CDR3nt: TGTGCCAGCAGCCCCGTCGGAGGCAGACGGAATTCACCCCTCCACTTT; CDR3aa: CASSPVGGRRNSPLHF; abundance: -; d_gene: -; j_gene: TRBJ1-6; v_gene: TRBV7-2
CDR3nt: TGTGCCAGCAGCATTTCCAGGGCGGCTGGAAACACCATATATTTT; CDR3aa: CASSISRAAGNTIYF; abundance: once; d_gene: -; j_gene: TRBJ1-3; v_gene: TRBV9
CDR3nt: TGTGCCAGCAGCTTGGACTTAACGAACACTGAAGCTTTCTTT; CDR3aa: CASSLDLTNTEAFF; abundance: -; d_gene: -; j_gene: TRBJ1-1; v_gene: TRBV5-6
CDR3nt: TGTGCCAGCAGCTTAAACGGGGAGACCCAAGAGACCCAGTACTTC; CDR3aa: CASSLNGETQETQYF; abundance: once; d_gene: -; j_gene: TRBJ2-5; v_gene: TRBV7-9
CDR3nt: TGTGCCAGCAGTACCTCCCCGGATACGCAGTATTTT; CDR3aa: CASSTSPDTQYF; abundance: few; d_gene: -; j_gene: TRBJ2-3; v_gene: TRBV6-5
CDR3nt: TGTGCCAGTAGTACGCCTCGGACAGGGGGGGCTCTCTACGAGCAGTACTTC; CDR3aa: CASSTPRTGGALYEQYF; abundance: -; d_gene: TRBD1; j_gene: TRBJ2-7; v_gene: TRBV19
CDR3nt: TGTGCCATCAGTGACTCCAGTTATAATGAAAAACTGTTTTTT; CDR3aa: CAISDSSYNEKLFF; abundance: -; d_gene: -; j_gene: TRBJ1-4; v_gene: TRBV10-3
CDR3nt: TGCAGCGTTCTCTTCGATCTTGGCTACACCTTC; CDR3aa: CSVLFDLGYTF; abundance: medium-sized; d_gene: -; j_gene: TRBJ1-2; v_gene: TRBV29-1
CDR3nt: TGTGCCAGCAGCTTGACAGGAGCCTGGGCAGCTTTCTTT; CDR3aa: CASSLTGAWAAFF; abundance: -; d_gene: -; j_gene: TRBJ1-1; v_gene: TRBV7-9
CDR3nt: TGTGCCAGCAGCATCTCGATGGGGACTAGCGGGAGTGTCGTCTTC; CDR3aa: CASSISMGTSGSVVF; abundance: -; d_gene: TRBD2; j_gene: TRBJ2-7; v_gene: TRBV11-2
CDR3nt: TGTGCCCGCAGCGGGGGCGTCGAGACCCAGTACTTC; CDR3aa: CARSGGVETQYF; abundance: -; d_gene: TRBD2; j_gene: TRBJ2-5; v_gene: TRBV30
CDR3nt: TGTGCCAGCAGTTGGGGAGGAGTAGGTGAAAAACTGTTTTTT; CDR3aa: CASSWGGVGEKLFF; abundance: -; d_gene: -; j_gene: TRBJ1-4; v_gene: TRBV6-5
CDR3nt: TGTGCCAGCAGTTTATCAAGCCAAGAGACCCAGTACTTC; CDR3aa: CASSLSSQETQYF; abundance: -; d_gene: -; j_gene: TRBJ2-5; v_gene: TRBV27
CDR3nt: TGTGCCAGCAGTCAGCGGGGACAGGGTTTGAGCTCCTACGAGCAGTACTTC; CDR3aa: CASSQRGQGLSSYEQYF; abundance: -; d_gene: TRBD1; j_gene: TRBJ2-7; v_gene: TRBV27
CDR3nt: TGTGCCAGTAGTCCGGGGACGATCACTTACGAGCAGTACTTC; CDR3aa: CASSPGTITYEQYF; abundance: -; d_gene: -; j_gene: TRBJ2-7; v_gene: TRBV19
CDR3nt: TGTGCCAGCAGCTTAACTTGGGGGGGTCCTAGCCCAGATACGCAGTATTTT; CDR3aa: CASSLTWGGPSPDTQYF; abundance: once; d_gene: TRBD2; j_gene: TRBJ2-3; v_gene: TRBV7-3
CDR3nt: TGTGCCTGGAGTCCACAGGGAGGCTCCTACGAGCAGTACTTC; CDR3aa: CAWSPQGGSYEQYF; abundance: once; d_gene: -; j_gene: TRBJ2-7; v_gene: TRBV30
CDR3nt: TGTGCCAGCAGCTTAGAAGGGCCGGACGCTTTCTTT; CDR3aa: CASSLEGPDAFF; abundance: -; d_gene: -; j_gene: TRBJ1-1; v_gene: TRBV7-2